The sequence of this T cell receptor (beta chain) was determined in a study of T cells expressing NK-cell markers. Germline V lookup: CDR1 ENHRY, CDR2 SYGVKD. The CDR3 is 12 residues long. Regarding the study as a whole: The leading position in the CD3+CD56-NKG2C+ fraction of a handful of donors also went to these clonotypes.

A note on this clonotype: Antigen unknown.

TCRdb re-analyzed the 5' RACE reads; it lists each CDR3 protein once, without DNA. The listing contains 250,000 to 300,000 distinct CDR3 sequences. This TCR derives from a man aged 18 to 29 in good health. The specimen was blood T cells: a sorted CD56 or NKG2C T cell subset, CD4+ or CD8+ T cells, or bulk PBMC T cells (not recorded which). The V gene is TRBV10-3, the J gene TRBJ1-5. This CDR3 is CAINKGSGPQHF.